The 6 T cell receptor beta chains below were found in one sample sequenced in a study of T-cell reconstitution after alpha-beta-depleted transplantation in children (dated by TCRdb to about 2016). Receptors were amplified or captured by PCR. Sequencing took place on an Illumina HiSeq 2500. Molecular barcoding was employed in the preparation of TCR libraries, with unique molecular identifiers being used to normalize TCRbeta repertoire quantification. TCRdb applied fastp at Q25 and MiXCR to the public reads, then kept only in-frame beta chains. Records with the same CDR3 protein are collapsed into one entry carrying the most frequent genes and DNA. In this sample the table shows around 400,000 distinct CDR3 sequences, under 13% of which occur a single time. The ten largest clonotypes hold approximately 5% of the sample. This material consisted of PBMCs from the stem cell graft donor, taken from the stem cell graft. Every receptor here comes from a human donor who donated a stem cell graft to a child with acute myeloid leukemia.

This clonotype was counted ten times or more. V usage is TRBV7-2 and J usage is TRBJ2-1; D not resolved. Looked up from germline, CDR1 is SGHTA and CDR2 is FQGNSA. The CDR3 consists of 14 residues. The V and J ends lost 1 base and 5 bases respectively, with 9 bases between them. DNA for the CDR3: TGTGCCAGCAGCTTAGTTTATACGGACAATGAGCAGTTCTTC. Protein product: CASSLVYTDNEQFF.

Ten or more counts support this clonotype. V is TRBV9 and J is TRBJ2-1; TRBD2 matches 7 bases. CDR1 is SGDLS, CDR2 YYNGEE, per germline. Trimming took 4 bases from V and 2 from J; bases not matched to a gene: 3. CDR3 length: 14 amino acids. CDR3 nucleotide sequence: TGTGCCAGCAGCATCGGGGGGACCTACAATGAGCAGTTCTTC. This translates into CASSIGGTYNEQFF.

The table lists this clonotype with a few counts. The J gene is TRBJ2-5, the V gene TRBV7-2, with 15 bases identical to TRBD2. The trim removed 5 bases at V and 5 bases at J, leaving 9 bases unmatched. Looked up from germline, CDR1 is SGHTA and CDR2 is FQGNSA. The CDR3 has 17 residues. The CDR3 region is CASSPGTSGRPGETQYF. CDR3 nucleotide sequence: TGTGCCAGCAGCCCCGGGACTAGCGGGAGGCCCGGGGAGACCCAGTACTTC.

The chain carries TRBV9 and TRBJ2-2, with 10 bases aligning to TRBD1. Germline lookup yields CDR1 SGDLS and CDR2 YYNGEE. The CDR3 length is 15 residues. V was clipped by 3 bases and J by 6 bases; unmatched bases: 5. CDR3 loop: CASSGGTGVAGELFF. CDR3 nucleotide sequence: TGTGCCAGCAGCGGAGGGACAGGGGTGGCCGGGGAGCTGTTTTTT.

This clonotype came up a few times. V is TRBV29-1 and J is TRBJ2-3; TRBD2 aligns across 7 bases. CDR1 SQVTM and CDR2 ANQGSEA come from the germline V gene. V shed 6 bases and J 0 bases; nucleotides not matched to a gene: 12. The CDR3 length is 16 residues. CDR3 residues: CSVGERGRPSTDTQYF. The DNA of the CDR3 is TGCAGCGTGGGGGAGCGGGGACGCCCTAGCACAGATACGCAGTATTTT.

The CDR3 region is CASSLMPGANVLTF. The CDR3 DNA reads as TGCGCCAGCAGCTTGATGCCTGGGGCCAACGTCCTGACTTTC. The chain has TRBV5-1 and TRBJ2-6; D unclear. The CDR3 runs to 14 residues. Germline V gene data show CDR1 as SGHRS and CDR2 as YFSETQ. Trimming cost V 1 base and J 2 bases, with 4 bases left between them.